Below are 17 T cell receptor beta chains sequenced from a single sample in a study of blood T cells in healthy people across ages. A second about 7 to 12 cycle PCR used barcoded and J-beta primers. Via MiXCR, TCRdb re-called the 5' RACE reads, giving one row per CDR3 protein. The repertoire includes around 650,000 distinct CDR3 sequences, roughly 30% of them detected once, and over 15% sits in the top ten. Source material: blood. The source of these receptors is a woman at least 80 years old in good health.

J is TRBJ1-2 and V is TRBV5-1, with unresolved D. V was clipped by 3 bases and J by 2 bases, with 14 bases between them. Germline V CDR1 and CDR2: SGHRS, YFSETQ. The CDR3 consists of 15 residues. CDR3 in DNA: TGCGCCAGCAGCTCGAAGCCCAGCGGCAACTATGGCTACACCTTC. Translated: CASSSKPSGNYGYTF.

This clonotype appeared many times. The chain employs TRBV3-1 and TRBJ1-5; weak D call: TRBD1 (5 bases). Germline V gene data show CDR1 as LGHDT and CDR2 as YNNKEL (reference sequence). CDR3 length: 15 residues. V shed 4 bases and J shed 0 bases, with 10 bases lying between them. The CDR3 here is CASSRGPYSNQPQHF. The CDR3 DNA follows: TGTGCCAGCAGCCGGGGACCTTATAGCAATCAGCCCCAGCATTTT.

The genes are TRBV20-1 and TRBJ2-7; TRBD2 agrees at 7 bases. The CDR3 loop spans 13 amino acids. Trimming at V came to 2 bases and at J to 3 bases, leaving 4 bases not matched to a gene. CDR1 and CDR2 (germline): DFQATT, SNEGSKA (reference sequence). CDR3 coding DNA: TGCAGTGCTAGAATACGGGACTACTACGAGCAGTACTTC. Protein sequence: CSARIRDYYEQYF.

The chain employs TRBV24-1 and TRBJ2-5, with D possibly TRBD1 on 6 matching bases. Germline CDR1 reads KGHDR; CDR2 reads SFDVKD. V was shortened by 4 bases and J by 0 bases, with 11 bases between the two germline ends. The CDR3 contains 15 residues. The CDR3 nucleotides are TGTGCCACCAGTGAGGGGACATCGTACCAAGAGACCCAGTACTTC. Encoded protein: CATSEGTSYQETQYF.

This chain joins TRBV7-2 and TRBJ1-5; D gene ambiguous. The CDR3 is 15 residues long. Looked up from germline, CDR1 is SGHTA and CDR2 is FQGNSA. V was pared by 5 bases and J by 2 bases, with 13 bases between. The CDR3 loop reads CASSRSTGGNQPQHF. Here the CDR3 DNA reads TGTGCCAGCAGCCGATCTACCGGGGGCAATCAGCCCCAGCATTTT.

This clonotype was recorded at least ten times. The chain has TRBV3-1 and TRBJ2-7, with 7 bases fitting TRBD1. V shed 1 base and J 4 bases; nucleotides not matched to a gene: 10. Per the germline V gene, CDR1 is LGHDT and CDR2 is YNNKEL (reference sequence). This CDR3 has 16 amino acids. The CDR3 reads CASSQVSGGQGYEQYF. The DNA for the CDR3 is TGTGCCAGCAGCCAAGTCTCAGGGGGTCAAGGGTACGAGCAGTACTTC.

This clonotype was seen more than once but under ten times. The chain has TRBV6-1 and TRBJ1-1; D gene unclear. Germline values: CDR1 MNHNS, CDR2 SASEGT. This CDR3 has 13 amino acids. Deletions cut 7 bases from V and 0 bases from J, with 9 bases between. In DNA, the CDR3 is TGTGCCAGCATCGAGGCCATGAACACTGAAGCTTTCTTT. It yields the protein CASIEAMNTEAFF.

There are a few counts of this clonotype. This may come from a read error, since a much larger clone is one base off. This chain connects TRBV5-6 to TRBJ2-5; no clear D gene. In germline, CDR1 is SGHDT, CDR2 YYEEEE. V gave up 4 bases and J gave up 6 bases, with 19 bases separating them. The CDR3 contains 15 residues. CDR3 DNA: TGTGCCAGCAGCCTGTGGGTCGAGGAAAGAAAGACCCAGTACTTC. It yields the protein CASSLWVEERKTQYF.

The chain uses TRBV12-3 or TRBV12-4 and TRBJ2-2; 8 bases are shared with TRBD2. CDR3 length: 14 residues. V shed 10 bases and J 3 bases; nucleotides not matched to a gene: 7. DNA of the CDR3: TGTGCCACCGTGCGGGGGGTGGACACCGGGGAGCTGTTTTTT. This codes for CATVRGVDTGELFF.

The chain uses TRBV4-2 and TRBJ2-7; maybe TRBD1 (5 bases). Gene TRBJ2-5 matches the end of the DNA better, so the J call may be wrong. The V gene's germline CDR1 is LGHNA and CDR2 YNFKEQ. The CDR3 covers 15 residues. CDR3 protein: CASSQDRAGWETQYF. Written as DNA, the CDR3 is TGTGCCAGCAGCCAAGATCGGGCAGGGTGGGAGACCCAGTACTTC.

There are many counts of this clonotype. This rearrangement joins TRBV4-1 to TRBJ1-2; 8 nucleotides align to TRBD1. V was pared by 0 bases and J by 6 bases, with 15 bases of the junction left unmatched. Germline V gene sequence: CDR1 MGHRA, CDR2 YSYEKL. This CDR3 comprises 18 residues. The CDR3 nucleotides are TGCGCCAGCAGCCAAGAGCCCTTTGGACAGGGAGATTATCATGGCTACACCTTC. This sequence encodes CASSQEPFGQGDYHGYTF.

At least ten counts were recorded for this clonotype. V is TRBV7-6 and J is TRBJ2-4; D is undetermined. Trimming took 2 bases from V and 0 from J, leaving 23 bases between them. Germline values: CDR1 SGHVS, CDR2 FNYEAQ. CDR3 length: 20 residues. CDR3 amino acids: CASSLNPPRSQILAKNIQYF. CDR3 nucleotides: TGTGCCAGCAGCTTAAACCCCCCCCGTTCCCAGATCCTAGCCAAAAACATTCAGTACTTC.

This clonotype occurred many times. The chain uses TRBV7-6 and TRBJ1-6; D is perhaps TRBD1 (5 bases). The length of the CDR3 is 16 residues. Germline CDR1 is SGHVS and CDR2 is FNYEAQ. V lost 0 bases and J 2 bases, leaving 8 bases between the germline ends. This CDR3 is CASSLARGAYNSPLHF. In DNA form, the CDR3 reads TGTGCCAGCAGCTTAGCGCGAGGGGCCTATAATTCACCCCTCCACTTT.

This clonotype has more than one count but fewer than ten. The V gene is TRBV15, the J gene TRBJ1-5; D is possibly TRBD1 (6 bases). The CDR3 extends over 17 amino acids. Trimming took 0 bases from V and 4 from J, leaving 16 bases between them. Germline V gene sequence: CDR1 LNHNV, CDR2 YYDKDF (reference sequence). CDR3 in DNA: TGTGCCACCAGCAGAGACCCGGGGGGGCGTGGGAATCAGCCCCAGCATTTT. Amino acids: CATSRDPGGRGNQPQHF.

This clonotype has ten or more counts. The chain is built from TRBV10-3 and TRBJ2-3, with 9 positions matching TRBD1. CDR3 size: 14 residues. The germline gives CDR1 ENHRY, CDR2 SYGVKD. After removal of 10 bases from V and 2 bases from J, the junction contained 7 bases not matched to a gene. CDR3 loop: CATRRDRVTDTQYF. The CDR3 DNA is TGTGCCACCCGGCGGGACAGGGTCACAGATACGCAGTATTTT.

This clonotype was detected ten times or more. The chain couples TRBV6-5 to TRBJ2-5; 9 bases are shared with TRBD2. Per germline, CDR1 MNHEY and CDR2 SVGAGI. V lost 2 bases, J lost 5 bases, and 3 bases stayed unmatched. There are 14 residues in the CDR3. The CDR3 loop reads CASSYGLAMETQYF. As DNA, the CDR3 is TGTGCCAGCAGTTACGGACTAGCGATGGAGACCCAGTACTTC.

Details on this clonotype: A single base separates this from a much larger clone, so it may be a read error. J is TRBJ1-2 and V is TRBV20-1; 7 nucleotides align to TRBD1. The CDR3 loop spans 14 amino acids. Germline V gives CDR1 DFQATT, CDR2 SNEGSKA (reference sequence). With 2 bases clipped from V and 3 bases from J, the junction kept 6 bases outside the gene matches. The CDR3 loop reads CSARIEGGDYGYTF. As DNA, the CDR3 is TGCAGTGCTAGAATTGAAGGGGGCGACTATGGCTACACCTTC.